The clone carrying this T cell receptor (beta chain) showed up just once. Its matching antigen is unknown. The data originate from a study of cytomegalovirus exposure and HLA in healthy donors. General observations from the study: TCR beta V- and J-gene trimming was later associated with a missense DCLRE1C variant. Later work associated fewer than 20,000 TCR beta sequences with HLA alleles at 0.05 false discovery rate.

With 0 bases removed from V and 12 bases from J, the gap between germline ends came to 27 bases. This CDR3 has 17 amino acids. Germline assignment: CDR1 GTSNPN and CDR2 SVGIG (reference sequence). Amplification used 60 Vbeta primers and 13 Jbeta primers. Profiled with immunoSEQ multiplex PCR; TCRdb holds only in-frame clones, not every one. This sample carries 63,000 or so clones, under 85% of them seen once, and the ten largest clones take less than 3.5%. The receptor was derived from a woman aged 25 to 39 in good health and CMV-seronegative. V is TRBV30 and J is TRBJ2-1; D might be TRBD1 (6 bases). Sample: PBMCs. The CDR3 DNA sequence: TGTGCCTGGAGTGTAAATGTTCCCAGCGACAGGCGGGTAGTGCAGTTCTTC. Translating it yields CAWSVNVPSDRRVVQFF. The entire variable domain, with the rest obtained from reference TRBV30 and TRBJ2-1, is as follows: SQTIHQWPATLVQPVGSPLSLECTVEGTSNPNLYWYRQAAGRGLQLLFYSVGIGQISSEVPQNLSASRPQDRQFILSSKKLLLSDSGFYLCAWSVNVPSDRRVVQFFGPGTRLTVL.